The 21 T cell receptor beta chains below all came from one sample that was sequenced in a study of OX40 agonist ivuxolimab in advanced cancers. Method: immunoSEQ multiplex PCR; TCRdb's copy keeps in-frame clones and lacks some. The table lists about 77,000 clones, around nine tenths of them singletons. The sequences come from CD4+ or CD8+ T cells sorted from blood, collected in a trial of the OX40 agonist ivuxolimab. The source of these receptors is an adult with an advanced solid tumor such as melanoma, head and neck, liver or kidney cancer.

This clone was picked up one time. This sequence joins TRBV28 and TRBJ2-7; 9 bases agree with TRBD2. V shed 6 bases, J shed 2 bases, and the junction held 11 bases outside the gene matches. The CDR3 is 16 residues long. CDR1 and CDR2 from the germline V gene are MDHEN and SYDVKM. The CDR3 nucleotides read TGTGCCAGCAGCGGACCCAGCGGGAGGTCGCCCTACGAGCAGTACTTC. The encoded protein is CASSGPSGRSPYEQYF.

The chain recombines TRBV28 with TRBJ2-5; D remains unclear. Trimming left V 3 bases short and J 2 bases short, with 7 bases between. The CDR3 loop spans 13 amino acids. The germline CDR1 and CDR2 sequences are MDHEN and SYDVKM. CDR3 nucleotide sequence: TGTGCCAGCAGTTTTCCGCGGCAAGAGACCCAGTACTTC. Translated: CASSFPRQETQYF.

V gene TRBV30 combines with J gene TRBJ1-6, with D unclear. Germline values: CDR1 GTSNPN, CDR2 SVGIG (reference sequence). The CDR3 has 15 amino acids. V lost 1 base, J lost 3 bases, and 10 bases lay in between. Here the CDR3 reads CAWSGRTFYNSPLHF. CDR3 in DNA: TGTGCCTGGAGTGGACGGACCTTCTATAATTCACCCCTCCACTTT.

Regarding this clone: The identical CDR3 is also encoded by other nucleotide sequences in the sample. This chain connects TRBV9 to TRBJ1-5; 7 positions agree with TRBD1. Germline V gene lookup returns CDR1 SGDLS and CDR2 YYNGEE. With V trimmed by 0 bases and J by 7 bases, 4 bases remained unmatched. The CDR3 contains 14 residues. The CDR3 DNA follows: TGTGCCAGCAGCGTAGGTCAGGACAGGCAGCCCCAGCATTTT. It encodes CASSVGQDRQPQHF.

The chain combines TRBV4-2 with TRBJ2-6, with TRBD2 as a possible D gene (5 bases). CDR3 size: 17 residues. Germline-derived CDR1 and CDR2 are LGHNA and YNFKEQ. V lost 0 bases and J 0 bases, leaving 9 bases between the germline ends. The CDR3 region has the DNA TGTGCCAGCAGCCAAGATCACCTAGCCTCTGGGGCCAACGTCCTGACTTTC. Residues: CASSQDHLASGANVLTF.

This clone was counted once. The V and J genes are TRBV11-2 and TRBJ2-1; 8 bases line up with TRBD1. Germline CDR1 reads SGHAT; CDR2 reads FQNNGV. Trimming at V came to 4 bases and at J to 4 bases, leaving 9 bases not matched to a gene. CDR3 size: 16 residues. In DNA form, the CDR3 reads TGTGCCAGCAGCTCGACCCGGGACAGGCGATACAATGAGCAGTTCTTC. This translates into CASSSTRDRRYNEQFF. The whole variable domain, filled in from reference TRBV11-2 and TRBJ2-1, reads EAGVAQSPRYKIIEKRQSVAFWCNPISGHATLYWYQQILGQGPKLLIQFQNNGVVDDSQLPKDRFSAERLKGVDSTLKIQPAKLEDSAVYLCASSSTRDRRYNEQFFGPGTRLTVL.

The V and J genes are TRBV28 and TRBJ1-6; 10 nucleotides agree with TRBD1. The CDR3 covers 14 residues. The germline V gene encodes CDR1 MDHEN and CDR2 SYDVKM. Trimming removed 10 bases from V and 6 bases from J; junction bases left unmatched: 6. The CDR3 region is CANKGQGVNSPLHF. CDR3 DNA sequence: TGTGCCAACAAAGGACAGGGGGTTAATTCACCCCTCCACTTT.

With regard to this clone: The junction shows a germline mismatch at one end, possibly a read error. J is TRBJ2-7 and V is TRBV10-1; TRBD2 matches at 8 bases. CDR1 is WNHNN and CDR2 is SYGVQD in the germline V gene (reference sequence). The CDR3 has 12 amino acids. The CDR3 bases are TGCGCCAGCAGTGAAGGGGCTAGCGGGCTTCGCTTC. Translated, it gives CASSEGASGLRF.

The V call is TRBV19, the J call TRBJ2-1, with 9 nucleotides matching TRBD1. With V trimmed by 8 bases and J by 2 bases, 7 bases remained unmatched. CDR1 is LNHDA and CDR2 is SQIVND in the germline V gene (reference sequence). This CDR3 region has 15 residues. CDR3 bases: TGTGCCAGTGGGGGGGGACAGGGACCCTACAATGAGCAGTTCTTC. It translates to CASGGGQGPYNEQFF.

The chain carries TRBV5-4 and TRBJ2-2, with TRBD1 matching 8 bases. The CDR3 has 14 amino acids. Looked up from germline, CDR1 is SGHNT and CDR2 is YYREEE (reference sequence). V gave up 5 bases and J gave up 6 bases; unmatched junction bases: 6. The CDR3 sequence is CASRPRQGPGELFF. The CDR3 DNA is TGTGCCAGCAGACCAAGACAGGGGCCCGGGGAGCTGTTTTTT.

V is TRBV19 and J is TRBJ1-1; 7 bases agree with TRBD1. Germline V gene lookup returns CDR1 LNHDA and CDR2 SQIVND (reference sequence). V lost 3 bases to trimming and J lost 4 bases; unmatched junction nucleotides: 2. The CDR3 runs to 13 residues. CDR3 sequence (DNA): TGTGCCAGTAGTATGAGGACAGGCACTGAAGCTTTCTTT. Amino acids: CASSMRTGTEAFF.

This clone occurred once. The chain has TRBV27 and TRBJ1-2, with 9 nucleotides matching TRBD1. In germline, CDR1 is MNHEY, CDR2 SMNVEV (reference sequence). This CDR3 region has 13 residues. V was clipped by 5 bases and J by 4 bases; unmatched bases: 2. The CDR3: CASSLTGGYGYTF. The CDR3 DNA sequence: TGTGCCAGCAGTCTGACAGGGGGCTATGGCTACACCTTC.

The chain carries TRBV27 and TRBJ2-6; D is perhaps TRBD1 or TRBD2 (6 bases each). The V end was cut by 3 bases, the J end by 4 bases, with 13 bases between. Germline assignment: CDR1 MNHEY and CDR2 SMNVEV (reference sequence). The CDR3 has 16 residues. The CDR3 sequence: CASSFWGAQGANVLTF. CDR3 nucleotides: TGTGCCAGCAGTTTCTGGGGGGCGCAAGGGGCCAACGTCCTGACTTTC.

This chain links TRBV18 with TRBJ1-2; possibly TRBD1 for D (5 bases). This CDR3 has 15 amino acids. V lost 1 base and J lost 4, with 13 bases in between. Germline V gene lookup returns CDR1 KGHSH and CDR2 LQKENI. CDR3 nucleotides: TGTGCCAGCTCACCACTAGCGGGGGAGCCCTATGGCTACACCTTC. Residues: CASSPLAGEPYGYTF.

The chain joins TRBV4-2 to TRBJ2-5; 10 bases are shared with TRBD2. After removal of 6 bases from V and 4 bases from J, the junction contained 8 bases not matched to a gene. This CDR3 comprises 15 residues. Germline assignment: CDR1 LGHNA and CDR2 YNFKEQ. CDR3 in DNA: TGTGCCAGCAGTGGACTGGGACTAGCGAGAGAGACCCAGTACTTC. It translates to CASSGLGLARETQYF.

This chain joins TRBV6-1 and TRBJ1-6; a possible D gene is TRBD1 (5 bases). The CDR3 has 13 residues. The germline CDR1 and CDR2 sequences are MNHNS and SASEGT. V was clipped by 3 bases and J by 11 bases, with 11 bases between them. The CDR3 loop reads CASSDRDDAPLHF. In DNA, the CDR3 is TGTGCCAGCAGTGACCGGGACGACGCACCCCTCCACTTT.

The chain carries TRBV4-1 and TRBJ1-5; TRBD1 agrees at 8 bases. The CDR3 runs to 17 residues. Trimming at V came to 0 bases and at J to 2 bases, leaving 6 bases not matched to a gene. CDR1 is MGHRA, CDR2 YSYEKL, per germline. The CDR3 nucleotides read TGCGCCAGCAGCCAAGACACAGGGGGTATACGCAATCAGCCCCAGCATTTT. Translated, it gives CASSQDTGGIRNQPQHF.

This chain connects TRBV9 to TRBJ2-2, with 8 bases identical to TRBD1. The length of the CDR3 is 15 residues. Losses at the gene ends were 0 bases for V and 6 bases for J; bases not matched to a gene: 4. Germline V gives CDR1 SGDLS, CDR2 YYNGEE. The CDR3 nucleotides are TGTGCCAGCAGCGTAGTAACAGGGGGATCCGGGGAGCTGTTTTTT. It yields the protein CASSVVTGGSGELFF. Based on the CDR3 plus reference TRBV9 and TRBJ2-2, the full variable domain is DSGVTQTPKHLITATGQRVTLRCSPRSGDLSVYWYQQSLDQGLQFLIQYYNGEERAKGNILERFSAQQFPDLHSELNLSSLELGDSALYFCASSVVTGGSGELFFGEGSRLTVL.

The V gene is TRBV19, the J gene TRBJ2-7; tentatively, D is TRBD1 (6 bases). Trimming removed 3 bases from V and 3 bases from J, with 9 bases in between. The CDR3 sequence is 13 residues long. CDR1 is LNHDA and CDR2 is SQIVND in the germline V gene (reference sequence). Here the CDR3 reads CASSITGNYEQYF. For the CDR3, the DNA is TGTGCCAGTAGTATTACAGGGAACTACGAGCAGTACTTC.

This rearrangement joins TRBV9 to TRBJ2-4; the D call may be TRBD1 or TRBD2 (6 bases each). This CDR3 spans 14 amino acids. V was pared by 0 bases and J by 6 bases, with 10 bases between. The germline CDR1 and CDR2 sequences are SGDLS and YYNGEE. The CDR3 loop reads CASSVEQGGNIQYF. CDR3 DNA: TGTGCCAGCAGCGTAGAACAGGGAGGAAACATTCAGTACTTC.

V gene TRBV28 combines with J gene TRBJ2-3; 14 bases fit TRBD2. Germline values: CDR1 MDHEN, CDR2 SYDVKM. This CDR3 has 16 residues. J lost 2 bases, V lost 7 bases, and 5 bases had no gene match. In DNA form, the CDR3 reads TGTGCCAGCAACGGACTAGCGGGGGGATTCACAGATACGCAGTATTTT. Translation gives CASNGLAGGFTDTQYF.